A selection of T cell receptor beta chains follows, all from one sample in a study of blood T cell repertoires in COVID-19. Sequenced by immunoSEQ multiplex PCR; TCRdb stores in-frame clones only, minus some. The data hold about 140,000 clones, with around 86% observed a single time. What was sequenced was PBMCs or T cells enriched from blood (not recorded which). The receptors originated from a man in his fifties or sixties who had recovered from COVID-19. CDR3s include the opening cysteine and the closing phenylalanine or tryptophan. D genes are given only for firm matches. Expanded clones are given a class, and other clones once, few, many or no size at all.

.	TRBJ2-7	.	TRBV21-1	TGTGCCAGCAGCAAATTGGGACAGGGATTCTACGAGCAGTACTTC	CASSKLGQGFYEQYF
.	TRBJ1-1	.	TRBV6-5	TGTGCCAGCAGCCCCGAAACAGGGAGGGACACTGAAGCTTTCTTT	CASSPETGRDTEAFF
.	TRBJ2-5	.	TRBV18	TGTGCCAGTTCTGACTCCCTCCAAGAGACCCAGTACTTC	CASSDSLQETQYF
.	TRBJ2-1	.	TRBV5-8	TGTGCCAGCAGCTTCCCTGGGGGGAGCTCCTACAATGAGCAGTTCTTC	CASSFPGGSSYNEQFF
few	TRBJ2-7	.	TRBV3-1/TRBV3-2	TGTGCCAGCAGCCAGGCTGGGCCGGGGGAGCAGTACTTC	CASSQAGPGEQYF
.	TRBJ1-3	.	TRBV6-5	TGTGCCAGCAGTTACTCGACAGGATCTGGAAACACCATATATTTT	CASSYSTGSGNTIYF
.	TRBJ1-1	.	TRBV29-1	TGCAGCGTTGAGGGGGCGCGGACTGAAGCTTTCTTT	CSVEGARTEAFF
.	TRBJ1-2	.	TRBV10-2	TGCGCCAGCAGTGAGGGGGCTGGAGGCTACACCTTC	CASSEGAGGYTF
.	TRBJ1-3	.	TRBV9	TGTGCCAGCAGCGTAGCTGGCACATCTCCCGCCAACACCATATATTTT	CASSVAGTSPANTIYF
once	TRBJ1-6	TRBD1	TRBV3-1/TRBV3-2	TGTGCCAGCAGCCCGAGGGTAACAGGGGATTCACCCCTCCACTTT	CASSPRVTGDSPLHF
few	TRBJ1-5	.	TRBV19	TGTGCCAGTAGGTGGGGACAAACCCGAACCTCGGGTCAGCCCCAGCATTTT	CASRWGQTRTSGQPQHF
once	TRBJ2-1	TRBD1	TRBV28	TGTGCCAGCAGGGGCCCCGGGACAGGGGAGTATGAGCAGTTCTTC	CASRGPGTGEYEQFF
.	TRBJ2-7	TRBD2	TRBV6-5	TGTGCCAGCAGTTACTCTCTAGCGGTATACGAGCAGTACTTC	CASSYSLAVYEQYF
.	TRBJ1-2	TRBD1	TRBV2	TGTGCCAGCACTGCAGGGGGTTACGGTGGCTACACCTTC	CASTAGGYGGYTF
.	TRBJ1-2	.	TRBV5-8	TGTGCCAGCAGCTTTACAGTTGGCTACACCTTC	CASSFTVGYTF
.	TRBJ1-2	.	TRBV28	TGTGCCAGCAGGCGTCCTAAGAATGGCTACACCTTC	CASRRPKNGYTF
.	TRBJ2-7	TRBD1	TRBV28	TGTGCCAGCAGTGAAGGACAGGTCTACGAGCAGTACTTC	CASSEGQVYEQYF
.	TRBJ2-2	.	TRBV10-3	TGTGCCATCAGGGATGCAGCGAGCACCGGGGAGCTGTTTTTT	CAIRDAASTGELFF
.	TRBJ1-4	TRBD1	TRBV28	TGTGCCAGCAGTACCCCGGGGACAGGGGTCGAAAAACTGTTTTTT	CASSTPGTGVEKLFF
.	TRBJ2-4	TRBD1	TRBV2	TGTGCCAGCAGTGAACGATGGACAGGAACTCCTCTAGCCAAAAACATTCAGTACTTC	CASSERWTGTPLAKNIQYF
.	TRBJ2-2	.	TRBV3-1/TRBV3-2	TGTGCCAGCATCCTAGGGGACACCGGGGAGCTGTTTTTT	CASILGDTGELFF
.	TRBJ1-1	.	TRBV18	TGTGCCAGCTCACCACCGAGTTCGGGGGGCACTGAAGCTTTCTTT	CASSPPSSGGTEAFF
.	TRBJ2-7	TRBD1	TRBV10-1	TGCGCCAGCAGTGGGGTACGGACAGGGGGCGAGCAGTACTTC	CASSGVRTGGEQYF
.	TRBJ1-5	TRBD1	TRBV30	TGTGCCTGGGACAGGGCCAATCAGCCCCAGCATTTT	CAWDRANQPQHF
.	TRBJ2-2	.	TRBV30	TGTGCCTGGAGTGTACTTTATTGGCAGGCCGAGACCGGGGAGCTGTTTTTT	CAWSVLYWQAETGELFF
.	TRBJ1-2	TRBD1	TRBV28	TGTGCCAGCTGGGACAGGTACTATGGCTACACCTTC	CASWDRYYGYTF
.	TRBJ2-3	.	TRBV11-2	TGTGCCAGCAGCTTTGTGGGTGAAGTCGGGGATACGCAGTATTTT	CASSFVGEVGDTQYF
.	TRBJ1-6	.	TRBV7-6	TGTGCCAGCAGCTTCGGGTCGGGCGGGAATTCACCCCTCCACTTT	CASSFGSGGNSPLHF
once	TRBJ2-2	TRBD1	TRBV5-1	TGCGCCAGCAGCCTGGACAGGGTTGATGGGGAGCTGTTTTTT	CASSLDRVDGELFF
once	TRBJ1-1	.	TRBV5-1	TGCGCCAGCGCCCCCAACGGGGTGAACACTGAAGCTTTCTTT	CASAPNGVNTEAFF
.	TRBJ2-5	TRBD1	TRBV29-1	TGCAGCGTAAAGGGACAGGCTGAGACCCAGTACTTC	CSVKGQAETQYF
.	TRBJ1-5	.	TRBV6-5	TGTGCCAGCAGCGTCGGCAGGGGTAGCGGGCAGCCCCAGCATTTT	CASSVGRGSGQPQHF
.	TRBJ2-5	.	TRBV29-1	TGCAGCGTCCCCGGACCCCGGGGGGAGACCCAGTACTTC	CSVPGPRGETQYF
.	TRBJ2-7	TRBD1	TRBV15	TGTGCCACCAGCAGAGGGACAGGGACCTACGAGCAGTACTTC	CATSRGTGTYEQYF
.	TRBJ2-7	.	TRBV28	TGTGCCAGCACTGGGGGGGCGCGGGTCTACGAGCAGTACTTC	CASTGGARVYEQYF
.	TRBJ1-1	TRBD1	TRBV7-3	TGTGCCAGCAGCCTCGACAGGGTGAACACTGAAGCTTTCTTT	CASSLDRVNTEAFF
.	TRBJ2-1	TRBD2	TRBV7-8	TGTGCCAGCAGCCCTTCCGGGACTAGCGGAGGCTACAATGAGCAGTTCTTC	CASSPSGTSGGYNEQFF
.	TRBJ2-2	TRBD2	TRBV6-5	TGTGCCAGCAGTACTAGCGGGGGGAACACCGGGGAGCTGTTTTTT	CASSTSGGNTGELFF
once	TRBJ2-1	.	TRBV6-6	TGTGCCAGCAGTTACTCCCCCGACAGGAATGAGCAGTTCTTC	CASSYSPDRNEQFF
.	TRBJ2-2	.	TRBV11-2	TGTGCCAGCAGCTTCGGTGCCGGGGAGCTGTTTTTT	CASSFGAGELFF
.	TRBJ2-1	.	TRBV5-5	TGTGCCAGCAGCTTCAACAGTTTCAATGAGCAGTTCTTC	CASSFNSFNEQFF
.	TRBJ2-1	.	TRBV5-4	TGTGCCAGCAGCTTTGGTCTAGCAGACAATGAGCAGTTCTTC	CASSFGLADNEQFF
.	TRBJ1-6	.	TRBV6-1	TGTGCCAGCAGTGAATATAGCCGAAGGTACTCACCCCTCCACTTT	CASSEYSRRYSPLHF
.	TRBJ2-7	.	TRBV6-5	TGTGCCAGCAGTTACTCCTTGGGACACGCCTACGAGCAGTACTTC	CASSYSLGHAYEQYF
.	TRBJ2-3	TRBD2	TRBV2	TGTGCCAGCAGGAGGCTAGCGGGTCCAGATACGCAGTATTTT	CASRRLAGPDTQYF
.	TRBJ2-7	.	TRBV30	TGTGCCTGGAGTCTCGGTACAGCTCTTGCGGGTCAGTACTTC	CAWSLGTALAGQYF
.	TRBJ1-4	TRBD1	TRBV15	TGTGCCACCAGCAGATTCCACCTAGGACAGGGAAGCGAAAAACTGTTTTTT	CATSRFHLGQGSEKLFF
.	TRBJ2-7	TRBD2	TRBV10-1	TGCGCCAGCAGTGGCTGGAAGCGGGAGGGTATCTACGAGCAGTACTTC	CASSGWKREGIYEQYF
.	TRBJ2-7	TRBD2	TRBV7-2	TGTGCCAGCAGCTTAAAGGGGTCTAGCGGCTACGAGCAGTACTTC	CASSLKGSSGYEQYF
.	TRBJ1-6	.	TRBV5-6	TGTGCCAGCAGCTTTTTCACCGCTCGGGATTCACCCCTCCACTTT	CASSFFTARDSPLHF
.	TRBJ1-4	.	TRBV5-1	TGCGCCAGCAGCCTCACGTCCCGGCGGGAAAAACTGTTTTTT	CASSLTSRREKLFF
.	TRBJ1-4	.	TRBV2	TGTGCCAGCGGGGAGCGAGGTATTAATGAAAAACTGTTTTTT	CASGERGINEKLFF
.	TRBJ2-1	.	TRBV24-1	TGTGCCACCAGTGATACCTCTCCGACTCGGCAGTTCTTC	CATSDTSPTRQFF
.	TRBJ1-4	.	TRBV28	TGTGCCAGCAGCCTCGGGGGATTAAATGAAAAACTGTTTTTT	CASSLGGLNEKLFF
.	TRBJ2-5	.	TRBV2	TGTGCCAGCAGGGCTACAGGTTGGGCTCCCCAAGAGACCCAGTACTTC	CASRATGWAPQETQYF
.	TRBJ2-7	TRBD2	TRBV11-2	TGTGCCAGCAACCGGGGGACTAGCGCCTCCTACGAGCAGTACTTC	CASNRGTSASYEQYF
.	TRBJ1-1	.	TRBV25-1	TGTGCCAGCACTAAACTGGGGGGTAACACTGAAGCTTTCTTT	CASTKLGGNTEAFF